The 4 T cell receptor beta chains listed next were all sequenced from one sample in a study of shared T cell receptors in the human thymus. The table came from immunoSEQ multiplex PCR; TCRdb's copy has only in-frame clones and leaves some out. Seen here are hundreds of thousands of clones, approximately 78% observed once, and the top ten hold 0.013%. This sample was shared with a second study, whose subject was human thymus T cells.

Specimen: thymocytes. These receptors came from a boy in the first two years of life with a congenital heart defect.

V and J are TRBV13 and TRBJ1-1, with D unclear. This CDR3 comprises 13 residues. Germline assignment: CDR1 PRHDT and CDR2 FYEKMQ (reference sequence). The germline V and J ends were trimmed by 5 bases and 0 bases, with 7 bases remaining between them. The CDR3: CASSRGVNTEAFF. The CDR3 bases are TGTGCCAGCAGCCGGGGAGTGAACACTGAAGCTTTCTTT.

The chain couples TRBV6-6 to TRBJ1-4; D remains ambiguous. V shed 7 bases and J shed 8 bases, with 11 bases lying between them. Per germline, CDR1 MNHNY and CDR2 SVGAGI (reference sequence). This CDR3 comprises 12 residues. The CDR3 nucleotides are TGTGCCAGCAAGAGGCCCATGGAAAAACTGTTTTTT. It translates to CASKRPMEKLFF.

V is TRBV5-1 and J is TRBJ1-1, with D perhaps matching TRBD1 (6 bases). CDR3 length: 13 residues. Germline CDR1 SGHRS, CDR2 YFSETQ. Trimming shortened V by 0 bases and J by 6 bases, and 9 bases separated the two germline ends. CDR3 DNA sequence: TGCGCCAGCAGCTTGGGACAGGTTGCTGAAGCTTTCTTT. Translated: CASSLGQVAEAFF.

The chain uses TRBV27 and TRBJ2-7, with D perhaps matching TRBD2 (6 bases). The CDR3 is 16 amino acids. Germline V gene sequence: CDR1 MNHEY, CDR2 SMNVEV (reference sequence). V lost 7 bases to trimming and J lost 4 bases, with 23 bases between them. The CDR3 region is CASTPNGGSSHYEQYF. The DNA of the CDR3 is TGTGCCAGCACCCCAAACGGGGGAAGTTCCCATTACGAGCAGTACTTC.